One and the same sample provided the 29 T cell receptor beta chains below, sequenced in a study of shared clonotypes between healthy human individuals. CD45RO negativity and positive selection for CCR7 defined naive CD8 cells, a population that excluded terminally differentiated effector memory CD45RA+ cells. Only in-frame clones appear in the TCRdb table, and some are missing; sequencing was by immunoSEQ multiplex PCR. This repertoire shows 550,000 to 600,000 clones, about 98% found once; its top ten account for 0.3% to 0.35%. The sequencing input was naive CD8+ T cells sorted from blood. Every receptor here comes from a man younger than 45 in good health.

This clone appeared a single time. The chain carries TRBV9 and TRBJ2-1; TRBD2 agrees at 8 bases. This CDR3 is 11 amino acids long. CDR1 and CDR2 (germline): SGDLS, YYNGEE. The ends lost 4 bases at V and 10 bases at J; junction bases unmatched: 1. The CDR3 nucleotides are TGTGCCAGCAGCCGGGGGGGAGAGCAGTTCTTC. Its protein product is CASSRGGEQFF.

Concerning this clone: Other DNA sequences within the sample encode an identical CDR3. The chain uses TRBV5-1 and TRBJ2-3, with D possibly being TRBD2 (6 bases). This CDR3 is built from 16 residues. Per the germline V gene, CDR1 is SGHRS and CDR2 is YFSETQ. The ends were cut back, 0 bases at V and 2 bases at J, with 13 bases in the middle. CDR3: CASSLGTGGFTDTQYF. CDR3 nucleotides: TGCGCCAGCAGCTTGGGTACCGGAGGGTTCACAGATACGCAGTATTTT.

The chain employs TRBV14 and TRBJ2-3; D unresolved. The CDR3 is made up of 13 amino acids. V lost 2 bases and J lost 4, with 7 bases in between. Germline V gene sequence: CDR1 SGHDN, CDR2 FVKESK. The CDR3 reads CASSQSPADTQYF. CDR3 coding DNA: TGTGCCAGCAGCCAATCCCCTGCAGATACGCAGTATTTT.

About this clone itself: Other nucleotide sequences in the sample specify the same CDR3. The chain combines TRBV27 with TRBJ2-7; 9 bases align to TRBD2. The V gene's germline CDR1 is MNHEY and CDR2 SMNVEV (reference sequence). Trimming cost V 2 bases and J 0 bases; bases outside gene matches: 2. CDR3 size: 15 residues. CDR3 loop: CASSLAGGSSYEQYF. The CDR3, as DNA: TGTGCCAGCAGTTTAGCGGGAGGGAGCTCCTACGAGCAGTACTTC.

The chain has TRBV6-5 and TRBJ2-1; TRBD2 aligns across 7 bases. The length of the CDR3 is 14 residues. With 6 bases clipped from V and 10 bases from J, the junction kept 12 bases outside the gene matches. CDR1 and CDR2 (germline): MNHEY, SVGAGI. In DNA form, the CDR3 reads TGTGCCAGCAGAGGCGGGAGTGTAGCATACGAGCAGTTCTTC. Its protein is CASRGGSVAYEQFF.

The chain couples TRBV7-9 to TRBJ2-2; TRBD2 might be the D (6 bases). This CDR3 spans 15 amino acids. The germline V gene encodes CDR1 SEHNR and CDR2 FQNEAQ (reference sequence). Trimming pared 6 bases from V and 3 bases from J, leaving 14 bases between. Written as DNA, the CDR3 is TGTGCCAGCAGTCCGGGACTTTTCGACACCGGGGAGCTGTTTTTT. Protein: CASSPGLFDTGELFF.

The CDR3 sequence is CASNPGLSTDTQYF. DNA of the CDR3: TGTGCCAGTAATCCGGGACTTAGCACAGATACGCAGTATTTT. V is TRBV27 and J is TRBJ2-3, with a tentative D call TRBD2 (6 bases). Germline-derived CDR1 and CDR2 are MNHEY and SMNVEV (reference sequence). V was clipped by 9 bases and J by 0 bases, with 13 bases between them. This CDR3 spans 14 amino acids.

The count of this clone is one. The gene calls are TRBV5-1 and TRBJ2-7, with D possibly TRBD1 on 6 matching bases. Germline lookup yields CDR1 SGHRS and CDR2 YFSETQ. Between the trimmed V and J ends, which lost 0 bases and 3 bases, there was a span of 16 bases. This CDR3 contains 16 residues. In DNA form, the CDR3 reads TGCGCCAGCAGCTTGGTTGGTGACAGGATCCTCTACGAGCAGTACTTC. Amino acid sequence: CASSLVGDRILYEQYF.

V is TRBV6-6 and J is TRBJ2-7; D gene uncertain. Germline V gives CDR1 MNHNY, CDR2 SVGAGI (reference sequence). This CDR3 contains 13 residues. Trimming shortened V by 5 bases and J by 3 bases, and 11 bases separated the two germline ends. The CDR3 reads CASSPDALYEQYF. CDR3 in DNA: TGTGCCAGCAGTCCCGACGCTCTCTACGAGCAGTACTTC.

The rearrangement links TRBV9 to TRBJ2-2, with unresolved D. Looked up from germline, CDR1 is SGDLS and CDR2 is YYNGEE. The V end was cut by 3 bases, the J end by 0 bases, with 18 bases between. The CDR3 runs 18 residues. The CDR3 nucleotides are TGTGCCAGCAGCGAAGGGATCCACCAACCCTCGAACACCGGGGAGCTGTTTTTT. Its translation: CASSEGIHQPSNTGELFF.

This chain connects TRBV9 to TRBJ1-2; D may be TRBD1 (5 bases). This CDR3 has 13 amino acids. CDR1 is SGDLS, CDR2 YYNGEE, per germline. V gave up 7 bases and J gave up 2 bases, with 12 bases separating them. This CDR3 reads CASGGGINYGYTF. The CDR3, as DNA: TGTGCCAGCGGCGGGGGAATCAACTATGGCTACACCTTC. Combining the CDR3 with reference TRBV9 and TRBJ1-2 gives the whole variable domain DSGVTQTPKHLITATGQRVTLRCSPRSGDLSVYWYQQSLDQGLQFLIQYYNGEERAKGNILERFSAQQFPDLHSELNLSSLELGDSALYFCASGGGINYGYTFGSGTRLTVV.

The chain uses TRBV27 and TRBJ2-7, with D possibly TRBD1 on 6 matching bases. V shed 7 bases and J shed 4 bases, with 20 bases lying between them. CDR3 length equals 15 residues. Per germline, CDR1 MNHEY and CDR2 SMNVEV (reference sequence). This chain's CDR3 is CASTFLDRSPYEQYF. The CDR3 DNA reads TGTGCCAGCACGTTTCTCGACAGGTCCCCGTACGAGCAGTACTTC.

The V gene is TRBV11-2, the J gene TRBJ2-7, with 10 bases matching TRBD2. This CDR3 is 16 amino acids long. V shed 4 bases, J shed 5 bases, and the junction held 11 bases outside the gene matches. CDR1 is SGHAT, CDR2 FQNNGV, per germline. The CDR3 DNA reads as TGTGCCAGCAGCTCTAATCCTAGCGGGAGCTACCACGAGCAGTACTTC. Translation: CASSSNPSGSYHEQYF.

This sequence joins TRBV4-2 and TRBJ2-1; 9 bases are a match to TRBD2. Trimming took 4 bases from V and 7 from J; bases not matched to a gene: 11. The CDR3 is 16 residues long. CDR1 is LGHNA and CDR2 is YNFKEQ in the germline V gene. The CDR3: CASSPGLARLDNEQFF. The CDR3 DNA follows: TGTGCCAGCAGCCCCGGACTAGCGAGGTTAGATAATGAGCAGTTCTTC.

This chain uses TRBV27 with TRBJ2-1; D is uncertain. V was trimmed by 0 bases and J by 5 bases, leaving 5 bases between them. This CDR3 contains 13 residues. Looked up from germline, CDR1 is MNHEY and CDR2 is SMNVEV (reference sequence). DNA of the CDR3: TGTGCCAGCAGTTTATCACTCAACAATGAGCAGTTCTTC. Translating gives CASSLSLNNEQFF.

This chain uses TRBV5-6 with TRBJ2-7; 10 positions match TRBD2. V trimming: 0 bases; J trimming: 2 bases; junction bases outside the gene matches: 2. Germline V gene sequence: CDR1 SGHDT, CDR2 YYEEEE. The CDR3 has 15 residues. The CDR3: CASSLASGRAYEQYF. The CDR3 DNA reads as TGTGCCAGCAGCTTGGCCAGCGGGAGGGCCTACGAGCAGTACTTC.

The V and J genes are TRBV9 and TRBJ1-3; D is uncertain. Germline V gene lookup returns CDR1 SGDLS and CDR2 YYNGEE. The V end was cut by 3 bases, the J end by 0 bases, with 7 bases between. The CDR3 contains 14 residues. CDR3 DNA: TGTGCCAGCAGCGCCGGAAACTCTGGAAACACCATATATTTT. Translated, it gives CASSAGNSGNTIYF.

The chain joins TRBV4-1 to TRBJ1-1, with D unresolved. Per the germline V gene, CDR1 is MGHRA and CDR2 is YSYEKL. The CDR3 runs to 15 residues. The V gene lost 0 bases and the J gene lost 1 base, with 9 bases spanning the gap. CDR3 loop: CASSQEPDPNTEAFF. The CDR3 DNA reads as TGCGCCAGCAGCCAAGAACCGGACCCGAACACTGAAGCTTTCTTT.

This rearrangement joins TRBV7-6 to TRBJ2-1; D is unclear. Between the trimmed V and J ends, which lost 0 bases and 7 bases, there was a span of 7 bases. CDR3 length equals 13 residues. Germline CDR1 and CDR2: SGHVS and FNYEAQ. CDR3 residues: CASSLAPKNEQFF. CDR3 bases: TGTGCCAGCAGCTTAGCGCCTAAAAATGAGCAGTTCTTC. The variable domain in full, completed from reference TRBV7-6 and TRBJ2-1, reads GAGVSQSPRYKVTKRGQDVALRCDPISGHVSLYWYRQALGQGPEFLTYFNYEAQQDKSGLPNDRFSAERPEGSISTLTIQRTEQRDSAMYRCASSLAPKNEQFFGPGTRLTVL.

CDR3 loop: CASSDRDRFDEQFF. CDR3 bases: TGTGCCAGCAGCGATCGGGACAGATTCGATGAGCAGTTCTTC. The chain employs TRBV9 and TRBJ2-1; 7 bases map to TRBD1. This CDR3 is 14 amino acids long. The ends lost 3 bases at V and 8 bases at J; junction bases unmatched: 8. Germline loops: CDR1 SGDLS, CDR2 YYNGEE.

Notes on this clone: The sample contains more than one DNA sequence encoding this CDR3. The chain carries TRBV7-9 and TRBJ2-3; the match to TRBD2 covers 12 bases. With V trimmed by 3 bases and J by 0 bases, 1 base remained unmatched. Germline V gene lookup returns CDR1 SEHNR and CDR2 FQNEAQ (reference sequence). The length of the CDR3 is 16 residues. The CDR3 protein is CASSLGTSGSTDTQYF. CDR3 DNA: TGTGCCAGCAGCTTGGGGACTAGCGGGAGCACAGATACGCAGTATTTT.

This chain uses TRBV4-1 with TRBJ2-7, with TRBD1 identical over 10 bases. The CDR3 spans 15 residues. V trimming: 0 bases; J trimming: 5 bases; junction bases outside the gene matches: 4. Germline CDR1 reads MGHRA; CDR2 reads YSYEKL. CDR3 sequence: CASSQDGTGENEQYF. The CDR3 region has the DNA TGCGCCAGCAGCCAAGATGGGACAGGGGAGAACGAGCAGTACTTC.

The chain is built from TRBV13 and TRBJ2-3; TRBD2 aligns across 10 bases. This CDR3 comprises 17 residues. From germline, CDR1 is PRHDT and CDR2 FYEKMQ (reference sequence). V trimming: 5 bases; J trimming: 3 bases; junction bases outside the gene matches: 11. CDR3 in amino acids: CASSPRLAGDETDTQYF. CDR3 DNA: TGTGCCAGCAGCCCGCGGCTAGCGGGAGATGAAACAGATACGCAGTATTTT.

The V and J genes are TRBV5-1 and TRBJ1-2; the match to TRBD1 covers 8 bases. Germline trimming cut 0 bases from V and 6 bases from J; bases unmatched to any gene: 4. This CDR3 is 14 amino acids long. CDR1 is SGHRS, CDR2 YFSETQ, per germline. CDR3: CASSLAGGNDGYTF. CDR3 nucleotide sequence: TGCGCCAGCAGCTTGGCAGGGGGCAACGATGGCTACACCTTC.

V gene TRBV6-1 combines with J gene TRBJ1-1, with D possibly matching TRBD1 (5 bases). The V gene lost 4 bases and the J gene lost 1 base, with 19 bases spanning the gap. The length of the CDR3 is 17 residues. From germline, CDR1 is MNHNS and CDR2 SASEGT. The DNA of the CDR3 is TGTGCCAGCAGTGGACAGAGGACCATGGACACGAACACTGAAGCTTTCTTT. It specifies CASSGQRTMDTNTEAFF.

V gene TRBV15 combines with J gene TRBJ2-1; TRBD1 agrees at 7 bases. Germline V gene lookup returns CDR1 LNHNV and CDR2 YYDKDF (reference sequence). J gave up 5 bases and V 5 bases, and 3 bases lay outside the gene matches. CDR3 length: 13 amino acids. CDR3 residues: CATSHTGDNEQFF. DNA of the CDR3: TGTGCCACCAGCCACACAGGGGACAATGAGCAGTTCTTC.

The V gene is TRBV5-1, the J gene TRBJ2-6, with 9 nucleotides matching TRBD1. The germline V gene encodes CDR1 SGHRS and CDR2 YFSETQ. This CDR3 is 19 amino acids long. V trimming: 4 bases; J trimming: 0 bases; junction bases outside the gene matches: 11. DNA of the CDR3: TGCGCCAGCAGCGCAGAGCCGGGACAGGGATTCTCTGGGGCCAACGTCCTGACTTTC. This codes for CASSAEPGQGFSGANVLTF.

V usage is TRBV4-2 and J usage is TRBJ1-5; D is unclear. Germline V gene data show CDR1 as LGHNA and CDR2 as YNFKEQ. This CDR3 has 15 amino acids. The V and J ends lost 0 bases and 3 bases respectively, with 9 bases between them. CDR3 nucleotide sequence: TGTGCCAGCAGCCAAGATGAAGCCTTCAATCAGCCCCAGCATTTT. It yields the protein CASSQDEAFNQPQHF.

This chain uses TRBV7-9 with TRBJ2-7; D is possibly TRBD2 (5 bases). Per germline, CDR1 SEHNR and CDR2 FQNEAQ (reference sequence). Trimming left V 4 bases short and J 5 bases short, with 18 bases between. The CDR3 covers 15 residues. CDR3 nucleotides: TGTGCCAGCAGCTCGCCGGGAAGTCGAGCCAACGAGCAGTACTTC. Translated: CASSSPGSRANEQYF.